One T cell receptor beta chain is described in this entry. 60 Vbeta and 13 Jbeta primers were used in PCR. The method was immunoSEQ multiplex PCR; TCRdb's version includes in-frame clones alone and lacks a portion of them. The table lists fewer than 110,000 clones, around 77% of them singletons, with roughly 2.3% in the top ten. Trimming shortened V by 5 bases and J by 1 base, and 15 bases separated the two germline ends. CDR1 is LNHDA and CDR2 is SQIVND in the germline V gene (reference sequence). The CDR3 runs 16 residues. This sample was included in a study of cytomegalovirus exposure and HLA in healthy donors.

This TCR derives from a man aged 18 to 30 in good health and CMV-seronegative. The gene calls are TRBV19 and TRBJ1-5; weak D call: TRBD1 (6 bases). Sequencing was carried out using PBMCs. Here the CDR3 reads CASSAAGGSSNQPQHF. The CDR3 DNA is TGTGCCAGTAGTGCAGCTGGGGGCAGCAGCAATCAGCCCCAGCATTTT.